This T cell receptor beta chain stems from a study of CD4+ T cells in melanoma. Study results and limitations: CD8+ T cell, macrophage and B cell function reportedly correlated with neoantigen-specific CD4+ T cells.

Clones were sequenced by immunoSEQ multiplex PCR, and TCRdb holds only the in-frame ones, with some missing. The data contain roughly 20,000 clones, roughly 82% of them singletons. There are a few counts of this clone. Its target is unknown. Germline CDR1 is SEHNR and CDR2 is FQNEAQ (reference sequence). V dropped 5 bases and J dropped 1; count of bases not matched to a gene: 14. The length of the CDR3 is 18 residues. Sequencing was performed on cells from a culture (not recorded whether cultured in vitro). This TCR derives from a human donor with melanoma. J is TRBJ2-3 and V is TRBV7-9, with 8 bases lining up with TRBD2. The CDR3: CASSATGTSPMGTDTQYF. In nucleotides, the CDR3 is TGTGCCAGCAGCGCAACCGGGACTAGTCCCATGGGCACAGATACGCAGTATTTT.